Below are 6 T cell receptor beta chains sequenced from a single sample in a study of cytomegalovirus exposure and HLA in healthy donors. 60 Vbeta and 13 Jbeta primers were used in PCR. Libraries were prepared by immunoSEQ multiplex PCR; TCRdb keeps only in-frame clonotypes and omits some of them. The sample yields nearly 70,000 clones, 74% seen once. The sequenced sample consisted of PBMCs. The receptor set was obtained from a woman in her sixties in good health and CMV-seropositive.

V usage is TRBV27 and J usage is TRBJ1-1, with D tentatively TRBD1 (5 bases). CDR1 is MNHEY, CDR2 SMNVEV, per germline (reference sequence). The CDR3 length is 15 residues. Trimming took off 2 bases at V and 0 bases at J, with 10 bases between the two ends. CDR3 region: CASSLGQTVNTEAFF. The CDR3 DNA is TGTGCCAGCAGTTTAGGGCAGACAGTGAACACTGAAGCTTTCTTT.

The chain is built from TRBV7-8 and TRBJ2-5, with a tentative D call TRBD2 (6 bases). Trimming stripped 5 bases from V and 2 bases from J, with 12 bases between. This CDR3 comprises 14 residues. Germline CDR1 is SGHVS and CDR2 is FQNEAQ. The DNA for the CDR3 is TGTGCCAGCAGCCTAGGGACTCTTCAAGAGACCCAGTACTTC. Translating it yields CASSLGTLQETQYF.

This chain connects TRBV30 to TRBJ1-4; 9 bases are a match to TRBD1. Germline V gene data show CDR1 as GTSNPN and CDR2 as SVGIG (reference sequence). This CDR3 has 14 amino acids. With V trimmed by 4 bases and J by 6 bases, 6 bases remained unmatched. The DNA for the CDR3 is TGTGCCTGGAAGGGCTGGACAGGGGATGAAAAACTGTTTTTT. This sequence encodes CAWKGWTGDEKLFF.

This clone has a handful of counts. The rearrangement uses TRBV29-1 and TRBJ2-1, with TRBD2 matching 9 bases. This CDR3 region has 13 residues. Trimming took 6 bases from V and 8 from J; bases not matched to a gene: 8. The germline CDR1 and CDR2 sequences are SQVTM and ANQGSEA. The CDR3 DNA is TGCAGCGTACCGGGACTAGCTGGGTATGAGCAGTTCTTC. It is translated as CSVPGLAGYEQFF.

The chain joins TRBV5-6 to TRBJ2-2; possibly TRBD1 for D (6 bases). CDR1 is SGHDT and CDR2 is YYEEEE in the germline V gene. The V and J ends lost 2 bases and 6 bases respectively, with 14 bases between them. The CDR3 length is 15 residues. The DNA for the CDR3 is TGTGCCAGCAGCTTCAACAGGGTCAGGTCCGGGGAGCTGTTTTTT. As protein: CASSFNRVRSGELFF. Together with reference TRBV5-6 and TRBJ2-2, the CDR3 gives the full variable domain: DAGVTQSPTHLIKTRGQQVTLRCSPKSGHDTVSWYQQALGQGPQFIFQYYEEEERQRGNFPDRFSGHQFPNYSSELNVNALLLGDSALYLCASSFNRVRSGELFFGEGSRLTVL.

Sample share makes this clone medium-sized. CDR3 DNA: TGTGCCAGCCCCAGGGCCTGGGGGGAGACTAATGAAAAACTGTTTTTT. Translating gives CASPRAWGETNEKLFF. J is TRBJ1-4 and V is TRBV7-8; the D gene is possibly TRBD1 (5 bases). V lost 8 bases to trimming and J lost 2 bases, with 18 bases between them. The CDR3 spans 16 residues. Germline lookup yields CDR1 SGHVS and CDR2 FQNEAQ. Filled out from reference TRBV7-8 and TRBJ1-4, the complete variable domain reads GAGVSQSPRYKVAKRGQDVALRCDPISGHVSLFWYQQALGQGPEFLTYFQNEAQLDKSGLPSDRFFAERPEGSVSTLKIQRTQQEDSAVYLCASPRAWGETNEKLFFGSGTQLSVL.